This T cell receptor beta chain originates from a study of cytomegalovirus exposure and HLA in healthy donors. Study results and caveats: Most TCR sequences were seen very rarely across donors, but some public TCRs occurred in many. Cytomegalovirus status was reportedly diagnosed by the classifier with high specificity and sensitivity.

The PCR ran on 60 Vbeta and 13 Jbeta primers. Authors' data handling: Approximately 11 million of around 85 million unique TCR beta chains were shared, per a later count. Clones were sequenced by immunoSEQ multiplex PCR, and TCRdb holds only the in-frame ones, with some missing. For V, J and clone size, that table is used; D and trimming come from the DNA. The sample has some 140,000 clones, about 74% seen once. Note on this clone: Antigen specificity is unknown.

CDR1 and CDR2 from the germline V gene are SGHTA and FQGTGA. This CDR3 has 15 residues. The V gene lost 2 bases and the J gene lost 1 base, with 11 bases spanning the gap. The sample taken for sequencing was PBMCs. The chain couples TRBV7-3 to TRBJ1-1, with D perhaps TRBD1 (6 bases). The sequence came from a middle-aged man in good health and CMV-seronegative. The CDR3 coding sequence is TGTGCCAGCAGCTTAGGTCGGACAGAGAACACTGAAGCTTTCTTT. Translation gives CASSLGRTENTEAFF.